This T cell receptor beta chain comes out of a study of blood T cell repertoires in COVID-19. Study overall: Samples taken during acute and convalescent COVID-19 were collected in the United States, Italy and Spain. Sample material is recorded as cDNA or gDNA derived from T cells, B-cell-depleted T cells, or PBMCs.

Methods used by the authors: Reference gene primer amplification in the assay estimated nucleated cell counts. Measured with immunoSEQ multiplex PCR; TCRdb has only the in-frame clones, and not every one. That table is the source of V, J and clone size, and D and trimming were worked out from the DNA. The sample gives about 39,000 clones, 87% of which show up once; 24% is in the top ten. CDR1 MDHEN and CDR2 SYDVKM come from the germline V gene. With 3 bases removed from V and 6 bases from J, the gap between germline ends came to 15 bases. The CDR3 consists of 15 residues. The V gene is TRBV28, the J gene TRBJ2-1, with a tentative D call TRBD2 (6 bases). The sequence was obtained from a man aged 45-60 years with active or convalescent COVID-19. The specimen was peripheral blood. CDR3 protein: CASSFGDSRSNEQFF. The CDR3, as DNA: TGTGCCAGCAGTTTCGGGGACTCCCGGAGCAATGAGCAGTTCTTC.